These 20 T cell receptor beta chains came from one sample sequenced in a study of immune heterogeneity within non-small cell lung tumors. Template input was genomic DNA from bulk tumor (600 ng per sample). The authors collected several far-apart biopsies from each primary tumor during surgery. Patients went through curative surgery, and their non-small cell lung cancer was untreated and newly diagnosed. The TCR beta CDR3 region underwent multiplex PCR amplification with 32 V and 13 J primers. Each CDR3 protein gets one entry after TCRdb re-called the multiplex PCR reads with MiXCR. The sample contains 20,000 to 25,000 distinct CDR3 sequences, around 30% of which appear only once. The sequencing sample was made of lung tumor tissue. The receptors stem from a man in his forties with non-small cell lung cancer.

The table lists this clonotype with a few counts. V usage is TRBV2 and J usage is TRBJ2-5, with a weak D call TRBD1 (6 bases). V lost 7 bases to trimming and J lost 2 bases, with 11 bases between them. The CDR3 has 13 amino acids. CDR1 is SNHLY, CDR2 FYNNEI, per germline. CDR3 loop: CASNQDRQETQYF. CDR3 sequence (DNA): TGTGCCAGCAACCAAGACAGGCAAGAGACCCAGTACTTC.

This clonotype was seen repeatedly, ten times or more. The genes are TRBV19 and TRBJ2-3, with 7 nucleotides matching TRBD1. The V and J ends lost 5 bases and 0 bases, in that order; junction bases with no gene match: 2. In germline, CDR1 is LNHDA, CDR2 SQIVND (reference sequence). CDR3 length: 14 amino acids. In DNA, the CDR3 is TGTGCCAGTAGTCGAGGGGGCAGCACAGATACGCAGTATTTT. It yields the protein CASSRGGSTDTQYF.

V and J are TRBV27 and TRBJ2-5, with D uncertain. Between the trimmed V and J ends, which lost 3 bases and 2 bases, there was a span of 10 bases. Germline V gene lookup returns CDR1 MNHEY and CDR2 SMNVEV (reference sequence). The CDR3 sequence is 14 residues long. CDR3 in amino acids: CASSFATEQETQYF. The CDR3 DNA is TGTGCCAGCAGTTTCGCGACGGAGCAAGAGACCCAGTACTTC.

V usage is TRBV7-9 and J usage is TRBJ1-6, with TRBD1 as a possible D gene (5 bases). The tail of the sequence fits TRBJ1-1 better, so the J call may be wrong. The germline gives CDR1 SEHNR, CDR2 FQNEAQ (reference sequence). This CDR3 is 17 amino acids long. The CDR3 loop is CASTTPRGQGGKAEAFF. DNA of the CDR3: TGTGCCAGCACAACCCCCCGCGGGCAGGGAGGGAAGGCAGAAGCTTTCTTT.

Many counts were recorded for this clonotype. CDR3 in DNA: TGTGCCAGCAGCACCCCCGGGGGCGACTCTGGAAACACCATATATTTT. Translating it yields CASSTPGGDSGNTIYF. The rearrangement uses TRBV11-2 and TRBJ1-3, with D possibly TRBD1 on 6 matching bases. V lost 5 bases and J lost 0, with 14 bases in between. The V gene's germline CDR1 is SGHAT and CDR2 FQNNGV. The CDR3 loop spans 16 amino acids.

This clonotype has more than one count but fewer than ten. DNA for the CDR3: TGTGCCAGCAGTTACGATGGGACTTCGAAGACCCAGTACTTC. It yields the protein CASSYDGTSKTQYF. The V call is TRBV6-5, the J call TRBJ2-5; D might be TRBD2 (6 bases). The CDR3 has 14 amino acids. The V gene lost 2 bases and the J gene lost 6 bases, with 13 bases spanning the gap. Germline V gene data show CDR1 as MNHEY and CDR2 as SVGAGI.

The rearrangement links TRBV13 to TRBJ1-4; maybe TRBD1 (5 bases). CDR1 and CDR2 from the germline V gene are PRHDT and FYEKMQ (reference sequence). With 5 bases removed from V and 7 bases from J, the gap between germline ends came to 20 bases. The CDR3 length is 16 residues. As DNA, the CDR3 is TGTGCCAGCAGCCAGTCCTCCGGGGCGGGCGTTGAAAAACTGTTTTTT. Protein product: CASSQSSGAGVEKLFF.

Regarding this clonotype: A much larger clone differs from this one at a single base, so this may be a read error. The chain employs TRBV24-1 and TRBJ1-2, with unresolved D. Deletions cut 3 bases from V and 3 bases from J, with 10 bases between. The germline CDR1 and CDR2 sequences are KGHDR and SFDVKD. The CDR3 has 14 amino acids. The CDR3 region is CATSDGVAYYGYTF. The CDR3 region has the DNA TGTGCCACCAGTGATGGGGTGGCGTACTATGGCTACACCTTC.

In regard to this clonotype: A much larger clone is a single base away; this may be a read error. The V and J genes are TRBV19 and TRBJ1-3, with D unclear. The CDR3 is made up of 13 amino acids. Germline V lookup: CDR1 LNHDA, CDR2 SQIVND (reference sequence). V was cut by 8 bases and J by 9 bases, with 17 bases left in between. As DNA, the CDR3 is TGTGCCAGTGGCGGGCAGAGGAGAAGCACCATATATTTT. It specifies CASGGQRRSTIYF.

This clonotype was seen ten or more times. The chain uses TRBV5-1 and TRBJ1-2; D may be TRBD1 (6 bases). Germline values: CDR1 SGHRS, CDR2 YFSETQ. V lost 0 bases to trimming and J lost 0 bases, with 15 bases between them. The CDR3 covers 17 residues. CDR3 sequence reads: CASSLGSGDRTNYGYTF. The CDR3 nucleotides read TGCGCCAGCAGCTTGGGGTCAGGGGACCGCACTAACTATGGCTACACCTTC.

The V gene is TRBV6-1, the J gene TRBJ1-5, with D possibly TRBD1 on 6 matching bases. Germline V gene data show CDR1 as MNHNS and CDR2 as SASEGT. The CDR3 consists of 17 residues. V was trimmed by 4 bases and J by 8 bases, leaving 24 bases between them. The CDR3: CASSAYNRTEPGEPQHF. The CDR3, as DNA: TGTGCCAGCAGTGCTTATAATAGGACAGAGCCGGGGGAGCCCCAGCATTTT.

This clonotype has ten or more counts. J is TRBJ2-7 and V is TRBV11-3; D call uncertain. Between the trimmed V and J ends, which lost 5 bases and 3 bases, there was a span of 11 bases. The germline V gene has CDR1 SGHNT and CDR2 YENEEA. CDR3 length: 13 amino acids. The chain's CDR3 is CASSLPYNYEQYF. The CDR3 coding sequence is TGTGCCAGCAGCCTCCCGTATAACTACGAGCAGTACTTC.

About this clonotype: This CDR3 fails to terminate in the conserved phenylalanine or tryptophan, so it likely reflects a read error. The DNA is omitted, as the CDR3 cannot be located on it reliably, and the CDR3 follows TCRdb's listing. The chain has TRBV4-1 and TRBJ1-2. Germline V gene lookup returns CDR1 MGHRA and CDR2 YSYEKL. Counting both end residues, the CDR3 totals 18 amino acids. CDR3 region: CASSQDSGSACLGYGYTL.

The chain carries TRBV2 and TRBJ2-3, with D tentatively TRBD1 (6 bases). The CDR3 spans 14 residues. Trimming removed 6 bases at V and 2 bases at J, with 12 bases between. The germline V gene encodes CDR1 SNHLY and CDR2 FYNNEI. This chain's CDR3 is CASSLDSNTDTQYF. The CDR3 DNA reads TGTGCCAGCAGCCTGGACAGCAACACAGATACGCAGTATTTT.

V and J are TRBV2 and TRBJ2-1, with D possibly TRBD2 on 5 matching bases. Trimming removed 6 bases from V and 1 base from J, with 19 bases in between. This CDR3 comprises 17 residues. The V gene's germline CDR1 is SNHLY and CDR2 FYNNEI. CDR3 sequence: CASSDFYVTTSYNEQFF. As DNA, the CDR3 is TGTGCCAGCAGCGACTTTTACGTGACTACGTCCTACAATGAGCAGTTCTTC.

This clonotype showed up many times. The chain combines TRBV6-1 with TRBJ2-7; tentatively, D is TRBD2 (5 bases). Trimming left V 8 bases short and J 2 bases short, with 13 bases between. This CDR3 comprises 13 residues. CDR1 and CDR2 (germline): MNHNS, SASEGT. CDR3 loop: CASEGSGAYEQYF. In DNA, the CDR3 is TGTGCCAGCGAGGGTAGTGGGGCCTACGAGCAGTACTTC.

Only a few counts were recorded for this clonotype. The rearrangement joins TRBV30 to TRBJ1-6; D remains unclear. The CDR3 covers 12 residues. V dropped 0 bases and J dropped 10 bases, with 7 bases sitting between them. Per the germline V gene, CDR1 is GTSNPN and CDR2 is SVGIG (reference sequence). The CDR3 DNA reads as TGTGCCTGGAGTGTACTGGGGTCACCCCTCCACTTT. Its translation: CAWSVLGSPLHF.

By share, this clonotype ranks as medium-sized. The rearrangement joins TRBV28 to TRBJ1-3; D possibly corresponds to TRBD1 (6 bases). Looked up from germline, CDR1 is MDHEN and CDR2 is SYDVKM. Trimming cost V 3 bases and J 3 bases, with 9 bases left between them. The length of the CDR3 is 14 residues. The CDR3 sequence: CASSFSGVGNTIYF. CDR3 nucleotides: TGTGCCAGCAGTTTCTCAGGGGTTGGAAACACCATATATTTT. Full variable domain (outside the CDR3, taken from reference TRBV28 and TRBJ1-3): DVKVTQSSRYLVKRTGEKVFLECVQDMDHENMFWYRQDPGLGLRLIYFSYDVKMKEKGDIPEGYSVSREKKERFSLILESASTNQTSMYLCASSFSGVGNTIYFGEGSWLTVV.

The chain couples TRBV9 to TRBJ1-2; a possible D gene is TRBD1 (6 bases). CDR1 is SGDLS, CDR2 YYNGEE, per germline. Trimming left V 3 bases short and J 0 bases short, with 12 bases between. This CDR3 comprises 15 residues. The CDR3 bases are TGTGCCAGCAGCGCGGGGGGGGCTTCTAACTATGGCTACACCTTC. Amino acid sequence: CASSAGGASNYGYTF.

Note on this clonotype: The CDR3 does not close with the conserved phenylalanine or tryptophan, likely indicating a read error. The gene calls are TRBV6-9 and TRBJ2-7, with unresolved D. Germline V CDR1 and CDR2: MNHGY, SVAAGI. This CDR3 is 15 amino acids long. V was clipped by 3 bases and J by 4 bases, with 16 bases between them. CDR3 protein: CASSYGSMYDYEQYL. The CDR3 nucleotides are TGTGCCAGCAGTTACGGTTCTATGTACGATTACGAGCAGTACTTA.